The clone carrying this TCR beta chain occurred a few times. Antigen: not known. The data are from a study of T cell repertoires in ileal Crohn's disease. V was pared by 0 bases and J by 3 bases, with 6 bases of the junction left unmatched. This CDR3 spans 16 amino acids. Germline loops: CDR1 MGHRA, CDR2 YSYEKL. Some clones are missing from TCRdb's copy, which holds only in-frame ones; the method was immunoSEQ multiplex PCR. Counted here are 15,000 to 20,000 clones, approximately 70% occurring once; the ten biggest clones make up roughly 5%. General study results and limits: Clonal expansions were more frequent in active smokers than non-smokers at surgery.

Specimen: ileal tissue. This sequence originates from an adult with Crohn's disease. The chain links TRBV4-1 to TRBJ2-5; 8 bases are a match to TRBD2. The chain's CDR3 is CASSQDRGGGKETQYF. Here the CDR3 DNA reads TGCGCCAGCAGCCAAGATCGGGGCGGGGGGAAAGAGACCCAGTACTTC.